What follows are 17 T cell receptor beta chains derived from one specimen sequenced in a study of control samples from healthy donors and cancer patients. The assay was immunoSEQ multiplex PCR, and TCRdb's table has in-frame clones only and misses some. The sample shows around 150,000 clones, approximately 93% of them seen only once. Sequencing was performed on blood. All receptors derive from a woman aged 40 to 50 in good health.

CDR3 DNA sequence: TGTGCCAGCAGCCCGAGGACGTACGAGCAGTACTTC. Translation: CASSPRTYEQYF. V gene TRBV7-2 combines with J gene TRBJ2-7; the D is unclear. The CDR3 length is 12 residues. V was cut by 5 bases and J by 4 bases, with 9 bases left in between. Germline CDR1 and CDR2: SGHTA and FQGNSA.

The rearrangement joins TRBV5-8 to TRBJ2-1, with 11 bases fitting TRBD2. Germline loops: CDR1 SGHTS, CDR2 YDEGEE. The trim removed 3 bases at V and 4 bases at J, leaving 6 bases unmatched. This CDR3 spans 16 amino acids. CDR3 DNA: TGTGCCAGCAGCTATAAACGGACTAGCGGGTACAATGAGCAGTTCTTC. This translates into CASSYKRTSGYNEQFF. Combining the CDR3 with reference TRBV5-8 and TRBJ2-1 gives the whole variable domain EAGVTQSPTHLIKTRGQQATLRCSPISGHTSVYWYQQALGLGLQFLLWYDEGEERNRGNFPPRFSGRQFPNYSSELNVNALELEDSALYLCASSYKRTSGYNEQFFGPGTRLTVL.

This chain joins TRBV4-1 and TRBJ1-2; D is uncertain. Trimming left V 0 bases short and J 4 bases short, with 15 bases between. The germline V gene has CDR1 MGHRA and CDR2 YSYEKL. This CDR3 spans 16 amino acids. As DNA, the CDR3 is TGCGCCAGCAGCCAAGATTTCTTAGCCGGGTCCTATGGCTACACCTTC. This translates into CASSQDFLAGSYGYTF.

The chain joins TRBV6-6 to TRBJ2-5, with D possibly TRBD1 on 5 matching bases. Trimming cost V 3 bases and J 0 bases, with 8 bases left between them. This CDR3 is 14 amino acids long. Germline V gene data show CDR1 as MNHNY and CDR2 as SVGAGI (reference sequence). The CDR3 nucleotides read TGTGCCAGCAGTTATCAGGACAACCAAGAGACCCAGTACTTC. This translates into CASSYQDNQETQYF.

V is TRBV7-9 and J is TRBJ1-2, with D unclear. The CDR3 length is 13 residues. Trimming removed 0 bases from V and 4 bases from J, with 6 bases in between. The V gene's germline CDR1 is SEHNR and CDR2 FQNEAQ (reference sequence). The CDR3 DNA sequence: TGTGCCAGCAGCTTAGCGGGTCCCTATGGCTACACCTTC. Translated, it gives CASSLAGPYGYTF.

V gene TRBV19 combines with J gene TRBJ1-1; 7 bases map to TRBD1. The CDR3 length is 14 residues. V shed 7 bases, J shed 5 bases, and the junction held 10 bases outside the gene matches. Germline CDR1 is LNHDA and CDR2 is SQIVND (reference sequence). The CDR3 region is CASTRWTGRTEAFF. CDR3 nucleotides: TGTGCCAGTACCCGGTGGACAGGAAGGACTGAAGCTTTCTTT.

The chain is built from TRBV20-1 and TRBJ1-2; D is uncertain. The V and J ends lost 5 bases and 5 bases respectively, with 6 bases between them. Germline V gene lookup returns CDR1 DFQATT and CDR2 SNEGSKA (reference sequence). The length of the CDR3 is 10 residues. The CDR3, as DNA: TGCAGTGCTGGCGTTTATGGCTACACCTTC. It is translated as CSAGVYGYTF.

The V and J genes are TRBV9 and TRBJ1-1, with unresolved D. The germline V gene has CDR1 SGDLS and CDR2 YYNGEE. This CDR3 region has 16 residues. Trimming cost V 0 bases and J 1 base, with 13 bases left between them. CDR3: CASSVGVGAGNTEAFF. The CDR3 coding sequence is TGTGCCAGCAGCGTAGGGGTAGGAGCAGGGAACACTGAAGCTTTCTTT.

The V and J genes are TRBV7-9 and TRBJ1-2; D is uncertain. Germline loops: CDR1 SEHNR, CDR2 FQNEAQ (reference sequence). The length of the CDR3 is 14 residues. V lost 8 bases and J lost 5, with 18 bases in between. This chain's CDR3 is CASSSTGVSYGYTF. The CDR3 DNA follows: TGTGCCAGCTCGAGTACGGGTGTGAGTTATGGCTACACCTTC. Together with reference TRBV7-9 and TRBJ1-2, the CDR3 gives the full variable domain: DTGVSQNPRHKITKRGQNVTFRCDPISEHNRLYWYRQTLGQGPEFLTYFQNEAQLEKSRLLSDRFSAERPKGSFSTLEIQRTEQGDSAMYLCASSSTGVSYGYTFGSGTRLTVV.

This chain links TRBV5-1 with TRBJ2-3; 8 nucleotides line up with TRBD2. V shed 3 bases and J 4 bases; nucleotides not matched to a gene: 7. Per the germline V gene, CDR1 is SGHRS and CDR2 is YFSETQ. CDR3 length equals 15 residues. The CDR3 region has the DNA TGCGCCAGCAGCTCCCAAGCGGGGGTGGCAGATACGCAGTATTTT. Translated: CASSSQAGVADTQYF.

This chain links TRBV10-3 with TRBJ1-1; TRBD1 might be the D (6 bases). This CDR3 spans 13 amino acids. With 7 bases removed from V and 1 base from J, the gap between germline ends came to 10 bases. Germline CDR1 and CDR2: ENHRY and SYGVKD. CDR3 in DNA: TGTGCCATCATGGGACATACGAACACTGAAGCTTTCTTT. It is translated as CAIMGHTNTEAFF.

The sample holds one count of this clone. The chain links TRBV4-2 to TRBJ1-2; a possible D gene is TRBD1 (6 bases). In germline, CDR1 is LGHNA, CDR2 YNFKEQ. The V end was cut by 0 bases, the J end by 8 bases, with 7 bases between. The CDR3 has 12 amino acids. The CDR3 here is CASSQERGGYTF. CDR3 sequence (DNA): TGTGCCAGCAGCCAAGAGAGGGGGGGCTACACCTTC.

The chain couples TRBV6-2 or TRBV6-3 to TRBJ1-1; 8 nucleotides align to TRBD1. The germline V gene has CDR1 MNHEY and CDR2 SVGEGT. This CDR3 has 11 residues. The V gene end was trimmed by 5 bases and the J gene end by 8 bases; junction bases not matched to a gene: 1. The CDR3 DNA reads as TGTGCCAGCAGTCAGGGGGCGGAAGCTTTCTTT. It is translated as CASSQGAEAFF.

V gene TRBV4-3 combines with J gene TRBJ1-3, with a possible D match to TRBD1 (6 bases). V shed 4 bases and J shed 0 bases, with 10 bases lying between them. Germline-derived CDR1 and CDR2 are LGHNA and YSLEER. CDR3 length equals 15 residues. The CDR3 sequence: CASSRTGISGNTIYF. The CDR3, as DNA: TGCGCCAGCAGCCGAACAGGGATCTCTGGAAACACCATATATTTT.

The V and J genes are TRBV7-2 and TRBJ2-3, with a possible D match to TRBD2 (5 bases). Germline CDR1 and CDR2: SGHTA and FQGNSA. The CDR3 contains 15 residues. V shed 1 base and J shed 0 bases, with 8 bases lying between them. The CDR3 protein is CASSLVGGSTDTQYF. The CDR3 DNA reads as TGTGCCAGCAGCTTAGTGGGCGGGAGCACAGATACGCAGTATTTT.

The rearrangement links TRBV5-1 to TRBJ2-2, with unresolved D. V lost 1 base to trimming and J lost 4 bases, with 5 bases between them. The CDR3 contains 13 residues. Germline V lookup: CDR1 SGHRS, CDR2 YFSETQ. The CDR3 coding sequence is TGCGCCAGCAGCTTGTGGGGCACCGGGGAGCTGTTTTTT. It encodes CASSLWGTGELFF.

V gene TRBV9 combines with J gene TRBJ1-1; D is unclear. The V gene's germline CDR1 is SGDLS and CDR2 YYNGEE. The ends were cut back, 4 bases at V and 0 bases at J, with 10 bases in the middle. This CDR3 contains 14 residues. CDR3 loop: CASSPRSMNTEAFF. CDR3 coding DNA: TGTGCCAGCAGCCCCCGGTCCATGAACACTGAAGCTTTCTTT.